This T cell receptor (beta chain) was sequenced in a study of beta chain features in type 1 diabetes. The CDR3 totals 12 residues. The germline V and J ends were trimmed by 3 bases and 11 bases, with 13 bases remaining between them. Since all of the isolated RNA was reverse transcribed, expressed TCRB transcripts were what got sequenced. Clones were sequenced by immunoSEQ multiplex PCR, and TCRdb holds only the in-frame ones, with some missing. In the table there are some 330,000 clones, around 13% of which are singletons. Study conclusions and caveats: Short templates might get an advantage during PCR, and this would be equal in patients and controls. For Type 1 diabetes patients, all four CD4+ subsets carried TCRB CDR3s that were moderately but significantly shorter. The study found that naive, central memory and Treg TCRB repertoires appeared more similar in patients than in healthy donors.

As to this clone: Its antigen is still unknown.

The chain uses TRBV23-1 and TRBJ1-1; D may be TRBD1 (6 bases). TRBV23-1 is an ORF, with its function uncertain. The TCR was taken from a woman under 30 with type 1 diabetes. Source material: naive CD4+ T cells from blood. CDR3 loop: CASSHQQGDAFF. The DNA for the CDR3 is TGCGCCAGCAGTCACCAACAGGGTGACGCTTTCTTT.